Sequencing of this T cell receptor beta chain was carried out in a study of shared clonotypes between healthy human individuals. Data came from immunoSEQ multiplex PCR; TCRdb stores just in-frame clones and leaves some out. The sample has roughly 1 million clones; around 82% are singletons. All donors were healthy HIV-negative adults lacking recent acute infections or vaccinations. V was clipped by 7 bases and J by 8 bases; unmatched bases: 6. CDR3 size: 12 residues. Germline V gene sequence: CDR1 SEHNR, CDR2 FQNEAQ (reference sequence). This clone has only a few counts. Antigen unknown. Study results and limitations: Among donors, sharing of clonotypes was expected to be affected by sequencing depth.

The specimen sequenced was memory CD4+ T cells from PBMCs. Subset meaning: CD45RA-negative fraction. This receptor was obtained from a man in his late teens or twenties in good health. Some clones in this sample may be carry-over from other donors' samples. The rearrangement joins TRBV7-9 to TRBJ1-2; 8 bases align to TRBD1. CDR3 in DNA: TGTGCCAGCACCGCGACAGGGGACGGCTACACCTTC. Protein product: CASTATGDGYTF. The whole variable domain, remainder taken from reference TRBV7-9 and TRBJ1-2, is DTGVSQNPRHKITKRGQNVTFRCDPISEHNRLYWYRQTLGQGPEFLTYFQNEAQLEKSRLLSDRFSAERPKGSFSTLEIQRTEQGDSAMYLCASTATGDGYTFGSGTRLTVV.